One and the same sample provided the 31 T cell receptor beta chains below, sequenced in a study of metastatic and nonmetastatic thyroid tumors. Until they underwent thyroid surgery, no patient had received any treatment. TCRdb re-processed the PCR reads through MiXCR. Among about 28,000 clones listed, more than 20% were seen once. Sequenced material: blood. These TCRs come from a female donor with papillary thyroid cancer or a benign thyroid nodule (not recorded which). Some clones in this sample may be carry-over from other donors' samples.

The sample holds a few counts of this clone. The V call is TRBV6-1, the J call TRBJ1-3; 7 bases map to TRBD1. Unmatched junction bases numbered 0, after V lost 1 base and J lost 3 bases. Germline CDR1 MNHNS, CDR2 SASEGT. The CDR3 loop spans 14 amino acids. The CDR3 DNA reads as TGTGCCAGCAGTGAAGGACAGGGTGGAAACACCATATATTTT. Its protein is CASSEGQGGNTIYF.

The chain is built from TRBV20-1 and TRBJ2-1, with 13 bases fitting TRBD2. The CDR3 has 16 amino acids. Germline loops: CDR1 DFQATT, CDR2 SNEGSKA (reference sequence). J lost 7 bases, V lost 0 bases, and 6 bases had no gene match. The DNA for the CDR3 is TGCAGTGCTAGAGACCTACTAGCGGGAGGGGGGAATGAGCAGTTCTTC. This encodes CSARDLLAGGGNEQFF.

As for this clone: One end of the junction varies from germline; a read error may be responsible. The rearrangement uses TRBV6-1 and TRBJ1-2; D not certain. Germline values: CDR1 MNHNS, CDR2 SASEGT. There are 15 residues in the CDR3. This chain's CDR3 is CASTLLAVGKYGYTF. CDR3 sequence (DNA): TGTGCCAGCACTCTCTTGGCAGTGGGCAAGTATGGGTACACCTTC.

This clone has just one count. V and J are TRBV18 and TRBJ2-7, with D tentatively TRBD1 or TRBD2 (5 bases each). The CDR3 has 13 amino acids. Germline CDR1 KGHSH, CDR2 LQKENI. Trimming stripped 4 bases from V and 1 base from J, with 8 bases between. CDR3: CASSRDVSYEQYF. The DNA of the CDR3 is TGTGCCAGCTCACGGGACGTGTCCTACGAGCAGTACTTC.

This clone was seen only a few times. The CDR3 does not close with the conserved phenylalanine or tryptophan, likely indicating a read error. V gene TRBV12-3 or TRBV12-4 combines with J gene TRBJ1-1, with D hard to call. V was trimmed by 9 bases and J by 0 bases, leaving 11 bases between them. The length of the CDR3 is 13 residues. CDR3 nucleotides: TGTGCCAGTCAGGAAGGTTTGAACACTGAAGCTTTCCTT. Its protein product is CASQEGLNTEAFL.

The chain uses TRBV7-2 and TRBJ2-7; 9 bases fit TRBD2. The V and J ends lost 2 bases and 0 bases, in that order; junction bases with no gene match: 5. This CDR3 region has 16 residues. Germline loops: CDR1 SGHTA, CDR2 FQGNSA. The CDR3 coding sequence is TGTGCCAGCAGCTTAACGGGGGGACTAGCCTCCTACGAGCAGTACTTC. Encoded protein: CASSLTGGLASYEQYF.

The genes are TRBV20-1 and TRBJ1-1; TRBD1 might be the D (5 bases). The V gene's germline CDR1 is DFQATT and CDR2 SNEGSKA (reference sequence). The germline V and J ends were trimmed by 0 bases and 11 bases, with 16 bases remaining between them. CDR3 length: 13 amino acids. This chain's CDR3 is CSARDRQISVAFF. The CDR3 DNA reads TGCAGTGCTAGAGATCGACAGATCAGTGTGGCTTTCTTT.

This clone was seen ten or more times. J is TRBJ2-7 and V is TRBV13; 7 bases agree with TRBD1. Germline CDR1 and CDR2: PRHDT and FYEKMQ (reference sequence). With 1 base clipped from V and 2 bases from J, the junction kept 8 bases outside the gene matches. The CDR3 contains 16 residues. The CDR3 here is CASSLEGQYKPYEQYF. The DNA of the CDR3 is TGTGCCAGCAGCTTAGAGGGACAGTACAAACCCTACGAGCAGTACTTC.

This clone came up many times. Additional DNA sequences in this sample encode the identical CDR3. The chain recombines TRBV6-1 with TRBJ1-2; D ambiguous. The CDR3 has 12 residues. Trimming pared 2 bases from V and 5 bases from J, leaving 6 bases between. The V gene's germline CDR1 is MNHNS and CDR2 SASEGT. The DNA of the CDR3 is TGTGCCAGCAGTGAACTACGGTATGGCTACACCTTC. As protein: CASSELRYGYTF.

This sequence joins TRBV5-1 and TRBJ1-2; 10 bases are shared with TRBD1. CDR1 and CDR2 (germline): SGHRS, YFSETQ. The V gene end was trimmed by 4 bases and the J gene end by 4 bases; junction bases not matched to a gene: 7. CDR3 size: 15 residues. CDR3 bases: TGCGCCAGCAGCCCCTCCGGGACAGGGGCCTATGGCTACACCTTC. As protein: CASSPSGTGAYGYTF.

This clone is labeled medium-sized. This chain connects TRBV6-5 to TRBJ2-7; tentatively, D is TRBD2 (5 bases). Trimming pared 0 bases from V and 6 bases from J, leaving 9 bases between. Germline V gene data show CDR1 as MNHEY and CDR2 as SVGAGI. The CDR3 runs 13 residues. The CDR3, as DNA: TGTGCCAGCAGTTACTCGAGACGGGGCGAGCAGTACTTC. It yields the protein CASSYSRRGEQYF.

This clone was picked up a small number of times. Mismatch with germline at one junction end may stem from a read error. The J gene is TRBJ2-3, the V gene TRBV6-2 or TRBV6-3, with a tentative D call TRBD1 (7 bases). Germline-derived CDR1 and CDR2 are MNHEY and SVGEGT. This CDR3 region has 16 residues. CDR3 coding DNA: TGTGCCAACAGTTACTCGATGGCAGGGGGGACATATACGCAGTATTTT. Protein: CANSYSMAGGTYTQYF.

In this sample, this clone turned up many times. The chain joins TRBV28 to TRBJ2-1; D not resolved. V lost 5 bases to trimming and J lost 8 bases, with 13 bases between them. The CDR3 runs 13 residues. From germline, CDR1 is MDHEN and CDR2 SYDVKM. CDR3 in DNA: TGTGCCAGCAGTACTGACGCGGTCGATGAGCAGTTCTTC. As protein: CASSTDAVDEQFF.

This clone was counted at least ten times. CDR3 residues: CASRNPGLAGSDTQYF. CDR3 coding DNA: TGTGCCAGCAGAAACCCCGGACTAGCGGGATCAGATACGCAGTATTTT. This chain uses TRBV4-2 with TRBJ2-3; TRBD2 matches 12 bases. The CDR3 loop spans 16 amino acids. Germline CDR1 LGHNA, CDR2 YNFKEQ. The J segment lost 4 bases and the V segment lost 6 bases, leaving 8 bases of the junction unmatched.

This clone appeared many times. The chain combines TRBV12-1 with TRBJ2-3. TRBV12-1 is a pseudogene. The CDR3 is 13 amino acids. Written as DNA, the CDR3 is TGTGCCAGCAGCTCGAATAGGATGGGTACGCAGTATTTT. This translates into CASSSNRMGTQYF.

This clone rates as medium-sized (0.01 to 0.1%). The V and J genes are TRBV28 and TRBJ1-2; D is possibly TRBD1 (5 bases). The germline CDR1 and CDR2 sequences are MDHEN and SYDVKM. Trimming took off 3 bases at V and 6 bases at J, with 17 bases between the two ends. The CDR3 spans 15 residues. DNA of the CDR3: TGTGCCAGCAGTTTCCGGCGACTGGGGCGGAATGGCTACACCTTC. This encodes CASSFRRLGRNGYTF.

Worth noting for this clone: This may be a read error, as it is one base from a much larger clone. The identical CDR3 is also encoded by other nucleotide sequences in the sample. The chain combines TRBV5-1 with TRBJ2-3; TRBD2 matches at 8 bases. The CDR3 is 16 residues long. The trim removed 0 bases at V and 3 bases at J, leaving 6 bases unmatched. In germline, CDR1 is SGHRS, CDR2 YFSETQ. In DNA, the CDR3 is TGCGCCAGCAGCTTGGAGCCAGCGGGAGAAACAGATACGCAGTATTTT. Translation gives CASSLEPAGETDTQYF. Full variable domain (remainder filled in from reference TRBV5-1 and TRBJ2-3): KAGVTQTPRYLIKTRGQQVTLSCSPISGHRSVSWYQQTPGQGLQFLFEYFSETQRNKGNFPGRFSGRQFSNSRSEMNVSTLELGDSALYLCASSLEPAGETDTQYFGPGTRLTVL.

The table lists this clone with many counts. The rearrangement uses TRBV6-1 and TRBJ2-5; TRBD1 agrees at 11 bases. The junction had 10 bases not matched to a gene; V was cut back by 5 bases and J by 5 bases. Germline lookup yields CDR1 MNHNS and CDR2 SASEGT. The CDR3 is made up of 16 amino acids. CDR3 region: CASSPPAGTGGETQYF. The CDR3 DNA is TGTGCCAGCAGTCCGCCCGCCGGGACAGGGGGGGAGACCCAGTACTTC.

This clone appeared many times. The chain links TRBV5-7 to TRBJ2-7, with 15 bases lining up with TRBD2. TRBV5-7 is filed as an ORF, its function uncertain. Trimming cost V 4 bases and J 3 bases; bases outside gene matches: 8. This CDR3 is built from 17 residues. The CDR3 DNA sequence: TGTGCCAGCAGCGGGGGACTAGCGGGAGGTCTCCTCTACGAGCAGTACTTC. It translates to CASSGGLAGGLLYEQYF.

This clone was recorded at least ten times. V usage is TRBV7-8 and J usage is TRBJ1-1; D unresolved. V lost 1 base, J lost 3 bases, and 9 bases lay in between. The CDR3 is 14 amino acids. Germline V lookup: CDR1 SGHVS, CDR2 FQNEAQ. DNA for the CDR3: TGTGCCAGCAGCTTAGTTCCAGCACACACTGAAGCTTTCTTT. Amino acids: CASSLVPAHTEAFF.

This sequence joins TRBV6-2 or TRBV6-3 and TRBJ2-1; TRBD2 matches 10 bases. The CDR3 spans 16 residues. With V trimmed by 6 bases and J by 13 bases, 18 bases remained unmatched. CDR1 is MNHEY, CDR2 SVGEGT, per germline. Written as DNA, the CDR3 is TGTGCCAGCAGCCAACCTCTAGCGGGAGTTAGGGGTCAACAGTTCTTC. Protein product: CASSQPLAGVRGQQFF.

At least ten counts were recorded for this clone. This chain uses TRBV5-8 with TRBJ1-1, with D possibly TRBD1 on 5 matching bases. Germline-derived CDR1 and CDR2 are SGHTS and YDEGEE. V was pared by 7 bases and J by 6 bases, with 25 bases between. This CDR3 is 16 amino acids long. The CDR3 nucleotides are TGTGCCAGCCCCGAAGGTGTAGCCAGGGAAGTTTCTGAAGCTTTCTTT. This encodes CASPEGVAREVSEAFF.

The table lists this clone with a count of one. Here the CDR3 omits its conserved ending phenylalanine or tryptophan, so a read error is the likely source. The chain employs TRBV10-3 and TRBJ1-5, with D unresolved. Germline CDR1 and CDR2: ENHRY and SYGVKD. V was clipped by 7 bases and J by 3 bases, with 7 bases between them. The CDR3 loop spans 12 amino acids. The chain's CDR3 is CAIIQDNQPQHL. The CDR3, as DNA: TGTGCCATCATTCAGGACAATCAGCCCCAGCATTTA.

This clone rates as medium-sized. The chain links TRBV11-2 to TRBJ2-1; D might be TRBD2 (6 bases). The CDR3 loop spans 15 amino acids. CDR1 and CDR2 (germline): SGHAT, FQNNGV. Between the trimmed V and J ends, which lost 5 bases and 12 bases, there was a span of 23 bases. DNA for the CDR3: TGTGCCAGCAGCCTCACCGGGTCCCACATGGAGGGGCAGTTCTTC. Translated, it gives CASSLTGSHMEGQFF.

There are a few counts of this clone. Compared with germline, one end of the junction differs, possibly owing to a read error. This sequence joins TRBV10-1 and TRBJ2-7; D unclear. Germline lookup yields CDR1 WNHNN and CDR2 SYGVQD (reference sequence). The CDR3 contains 15 residues. CDR3 nucleotide sequence: TGCGACAGCAGTGAAGGTGTGCCCGGTCGCTACGAGCAGTACTTC. It encodes CDSSEGVPGRYEQYF.

There are many counts of this clone. This rearrangement joins TRBV5-4 to TRBJ2-4; possible D gene TRBD1, 5 bases. There are 15 residues in the CDR3. The V and J ends lost 0 bases and 3 bases respectively, with 10 bases between them. Germline-derived CDR1 and CDR2 are SGHNT and YYREEE (reference sequence). CDR3 DNA: TGTGCCAGCAGCTTGGGAGGTGACAGCAAAAACATTCAGTACTTC. Its translation: CASSLGGDSKNIQYF.

This clone was recorded at least ten times. V usage is TRBV6-1 and J usage is TRBJ1-5; no clear D gene. V was pared by 3 bases and J by 0 bases, with 6 bases between. The CDR3 runs 14 residues. Germline V gives CDR1 MNHNS, CDR2 SASEGT. The CDR3 loop reads CASSDGFSNQPQHF. Written as DNA, the CDR3 is TGTGCCAGCAGTGATGGCTTTAGCAATCAGCCCCAGCATTTT.

This clone was recorded at least ten times. V usage is TRBV7-9 and J usage is TRBJ1-1, with unresolved D. The CDR3 totals 14 residues. V lost 3 bases, J lost 3 bases, and 11 bases lay in between. CDR1 is SEHNR, CDR2 FQNEAQ, per germline (reference sequence). The CDR3 nucleotides read TGTGCCAGCAGCTTGGACGGCGGCGACACTGAAGCTTTCTTT. It yields the protein CASSLDGGDTEAFF. Variable domain in full (rest from reference TRBV7-9 and TRBJ1-1): DTGVSQNPRHKITKRGQNVTFRCDPISEHNRLYWYRQTLGQGPEFLTYFQNEAQLEKSRLLSDRFSAERPKGSFSTLEIQRTEQGDSAMYLCASSLDGGDTEAFFGQGTRLTVV.

The table lists this clone with many counts. This may stem from a read error, because a much larger clone lies one nucleotide away. This sample also contains other DNA sequences that code for the same CDR3. The chain combines TRBV4-1 with TRBJ2-3; D may match TRBD1 or TRBD2 (6 bases each). The CDR3 covers 17 residues. Trimming shortened V by 4 bases and J by 2 bases, and 19 bases separated the two germline ends. Germline CDR1 reads MGHRA; CDR2 reads YSYEKL. The CDR3 nucleotides are TGCGCCAGCAGCCTGGGCGAGGAGGGACAAGACACAGATACGCAGTATTTT. It encodes CASSLGEEGQDTDTQYF.

The table lists this clone with many counts. The chain links TRBV6-1 to TRBJ1-2; weak D call: TRBD1 (5 bases). Germline loops: CDR1 MNHNS, CDR2 SASEGT. Trimming cost V 5 bases and J 5 bases, with 15 bases left between them. This CDR3 has 14 residues. The CDR3 sequence is CASSPLGERYGYTF. CDR3 nucleotides: TGTGCCAGCAGTCCATTGGGGGAGAGGTATGGCTACACCTTC.

This clone was seen a few times. This chain joins TRBV20-1 and TRBJ2-7, with TRBD2 identical over 8 bases. CDR1 is DFQATT and CDR2 is SNEGSKA in the germline V gene (reference sequence). The CDR3 has 15 residues. Trimming removed 0 bases from V and 3 bases from J; junction bases left unmatched: 7. CDR3 loop: CSARDSRTSIYEQYF. CDR3 nucleotide sequence: TGCAGTGCTAGAGATTCTCGGACTAGCATCTACGAGCAGTACTTC.